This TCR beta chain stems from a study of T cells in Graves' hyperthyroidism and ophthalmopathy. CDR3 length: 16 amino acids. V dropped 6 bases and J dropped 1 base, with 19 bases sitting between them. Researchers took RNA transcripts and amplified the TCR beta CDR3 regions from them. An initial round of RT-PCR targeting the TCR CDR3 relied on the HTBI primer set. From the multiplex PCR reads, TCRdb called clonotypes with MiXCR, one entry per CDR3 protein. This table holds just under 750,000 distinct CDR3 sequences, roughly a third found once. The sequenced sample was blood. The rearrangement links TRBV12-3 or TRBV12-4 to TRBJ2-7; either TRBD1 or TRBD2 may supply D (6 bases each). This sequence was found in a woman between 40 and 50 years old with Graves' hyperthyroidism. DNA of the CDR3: TGTGCCAGCAGCCAAGACGGCAGGGGACTGTCCTACGAGCAGTACTTC. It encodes CASSQDGRGLSYEQYF.